This TCR delta chain was sequenced for a study of Vδ1+ human thymocytes. Sequences come from RNA converted to cDNA by reverse transcription. Multiplex PCR used pooled V-gene forward primers and a constant-region reverse primer to amplify CDR3s. TCRdb called clones anew from the multiplex PCR reads with CATT. The sample has tens of thousands of delta-chain clones; around a sixth are singletons. General observations from the study: Bulk data may be misread because of unexpected Vdelta2 sequences. Highly polyclonal TRG and TRD repertoires with Gaussian CDR3 length distributions appeared in thymus. About 20% of thymic delta-chain sequences were Vdelta2, with few Vdelta3, unlike blood Vdelta1+ controls. TRD repertoires were essentially private, unlike widely shared TRG clonotypes.

This clone was recorded a few times. Its antigen is as yet unknown. The ends were cut back, 0 bases at V and 1 base at J, with 9 bases in the middle. Germline V gives CDR1 TSWWSYY, CDR2 QGS. This CDR3 is 15 amino acids long. The chain carries TRDV1 and TRDJ1; D uncertain. The specimen was Vdelta1+ gamma-delta thymocytes from the thymus. This sample's subset: FACS-sorted CD3+ TCRalphabeta- TCRVdelta1+ TCRVdelta2- thymocytes. The sequence derives from a boy under three years old who had congenital heart surgery. CDR3 in amino acids: CALGELKLGTDKLIF. DNA for the CDR3: TGTGCTCTTGGGGAACTGAAGCTAGGCACCGATAAACTCATCTTT.